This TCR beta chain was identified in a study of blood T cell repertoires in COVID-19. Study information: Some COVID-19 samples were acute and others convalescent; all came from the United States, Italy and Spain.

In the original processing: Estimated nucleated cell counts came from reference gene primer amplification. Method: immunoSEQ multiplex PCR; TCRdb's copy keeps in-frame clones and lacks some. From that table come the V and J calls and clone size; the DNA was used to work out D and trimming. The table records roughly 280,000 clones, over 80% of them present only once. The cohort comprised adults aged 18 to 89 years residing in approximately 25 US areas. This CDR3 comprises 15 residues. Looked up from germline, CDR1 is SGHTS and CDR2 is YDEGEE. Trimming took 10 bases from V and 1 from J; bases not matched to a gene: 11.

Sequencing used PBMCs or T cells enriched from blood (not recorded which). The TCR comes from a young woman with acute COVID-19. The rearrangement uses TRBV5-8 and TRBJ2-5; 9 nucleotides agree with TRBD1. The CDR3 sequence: CADLNRGRPQETQYF. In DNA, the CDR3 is TGTGCCGACCTAAACAGGGGGCGCCCCCAAGAGACCCAGTACTTC.